Reported below is one TCR beta chain. The data were taken from a study of blood T cell repertoires in COVID-19. Across the whole study: Acute and convalescent COVID-19 specimens originated in the United States, Italy and Spain.

In the original analysis: Reference gene primer amplification in the assay estimated nucleated cell counts. Profiling relied on immunoSEQ multiplex PCR, and the TCRdb table lists in-frame clones only, not all of them. V, J and clone size derive from that table, while D and trimming were established from the DNA sequence. The repertoire consists of about 260,000 clones, with around 90% occurring once and the leading ten covering roughly 3.7%. The CDR3 runs to 13 residues. V was trimmed by 7 bases and J by 1 base, leaving 10 bases between them. Germline V gene lookup returns CDR1 SGHDT and CDR2 YYEEEE.

The TCR originated in a woman between 40 and 50 years old with acute or convalescent COVID-19. Sequencing was done on a sample of peripheral blood. The V gene is TRBV5-6, the J gene TRBJ2-3; tentatively, D is TRBD1 (6 bases). The CDR3 protein is CASGKGGTDTQYF. The CDR3, as DNA: TGTGCCAGCGGGAAGGGGGGCACAGATACGCAGTATTTT.